The 24 T cell receptor beta chains in this list originate from one sample, sequenced in a study of Ad26.COV2.S vaccination and SARS-CoV-2 variants. The method was immunoSEQ multiplex PCR; TCRdb's version includes in-frame clones alone and lacks a portion of them. The sample shows 200,000 to 300,000 clones, more than 75% of them seen only once. Indicated treatment: around 19 received Ad26.COV2.S at low or high dose, single or two shots; five or six received placebo; per-sample allocation not given. The study sampled participants on day 63 after the first vaccine or placebo injection. The material was peripheral blood, obtained in a trial of Ad26.COV2.S vaccine versus placebo. These receptors all stem from a person between 18 and 65 years old who received the Ad26.COV2.S COVID-19 vaccine or a placebo.

J is TRBJ2-7 and V is TRBV9; 10 bases are a match to TRBD2. Trimming at V came to 0 bases and at J to 6 bases, leaving 15 bases not matched to a gene. This CDR3 contains 18 residues. The germline CDR1 and CDR2 sequences are SGDLS and YYNGEE. In nucleotides, the CDR3 is TGTGCCAGCAGCGTAGCGGGGGGGGTCGGGCTAGCGGGAGTCGAGCAGTACTTC. Its protein product is CASSVAGGVGLAGVEQYF.

This rearrangement joins TRBV7-9 to TRBJ1-4; a possible D gene is TRBD1 (5 bases). Germline V CDR1 and CDR2: SEHNR, FQNEAQ (reference sequence). The CDR3 sequence is 13 residues long. Trimming shortened V by 0 bases and J by 8 bases, and 7 bases separated the two germline ends. The DNA of the CDR3 is TGTGCCAGCAGCTTAGCCGGGACGGAAAAACTGTTTTTT. This sequence encodes CASSLAGTEKLFF. Combining the CDR3 with reference TRBV7-9 and TRBJ1-4 gives the whole variable domain DTGVSQNPRHKITKRGQNVTFRCDPISEHNRLYWYRQTLGQGPEFLTYFQNEAQLEKSRLLSDRFSAERPKGSFSTLEIQRTEQGDSAMYLCASSLAGTEKLFFGSGTQLSVL.

This clone was observed once. V gene TRBV2 combines with J gene TRBJ1-4; D possibly corresponds to TRBD1 (5 bases). Germline V CDR1 and CDR2: SNHLY, FYNNEI. V lost 5 bases to trimming and J lost 7 bases, with 11 bases between them. This CDR3 contains 13 residues. DNA of the CDR3: TGTGCCAGCAGTCCAGGGACGGGTGAAAAACTGTTTTTT. Translated, it gives CASSPGTGEKLFF.

The chain uses TRBV2 and TRBJ2-2, with 7 nucleotides matching TRBD2. The CDR3 length is 17 residues. Germline assignment: CDR1 SNHLY and CDR2 FYNNEI. Trimming removed 1 base from V and 6 bases from J; junction bases left unmatched: 11. DNA for the CDR3: TGTGCCAGCAGTGAAGGAACACTTCGGGGAGGGCCCGGGGAGCTGTTTTTT. It is translated as CASSEGTLRGGPGELFF.

This clone showed up just once. The chain uses TRBV12-5 and TRBJ2-1, with 7 bases that match TRBD2. Germline V gene sequence: CDR1 LGHNT, CDR2 FRNRAP. J lost 1 base, V lost 0 bases, and 9 bases had no gene match. This CDR3 region has 18 residues. Here the CDR3 DNA reads TGTGCTAGTGGTTTGGTACTACGCGGGAGTGTTTCCTACAATGAGCAGTTCTTC. Protein product: CASGLVLRGSVSYNEQFF.

This rearrangement joins TRBV11-2 to TRBJ2-3; 7 nucleotides match TRBD2. This CDR3 contains 15 residues. After removal of 4 bases from V and 0 bases from J, the junction contained 4 bases not matched to a gene. Germline CDR1 is SGHAT and CDR2 is FQNNGV. This chain's CDR3 is CASSSGGPSTDTQYF. CDR3 nucleotides: TGTGCCAGCAGCTCGGGGGGACCTAGCACAGATACGCAGTATTTT.

V is TRBV11-3 and J is TRBJ2-1; D tentatively fits TRBD1 or TRBD2 (5 bases each). CDR3 length: 13 amino acids. Trimming shortened V by 2 bases and J by 11 bases, and 13 bases separated the two germline ends. CDR1 is SGHNT and CDR2 is YENEEA in the germline V gene. CDR3 sequence reads: CASSLQTGLKQFF. The CDR3 DNA sequence: TGTGCCAGCAGCTTACAAACGGGGCTAAAGCAGTTCTTC.

The gene calls are TRBV6-5 and TRBJ1-1, with 8 bases that match TRBD1. The CDR3 loop spans 15 amino acids. In germline, CDR1 is MNHEY, CDR2 SVGAGI. J lost 1 base, V lost 5 bases, and 6 bases had no gene match. CDR3 in amino acids: CASSIDRGQNTEAFF. The CDR3 bases are TGTGCCAGCAGTATAGACAGGGGCCAGAACACTGAAGCTTTCTTT.

Of note for this clone: A much larger clone sits a single nucleotide away, making a read error possible. The rearrangement joins TRBV7-3 to TRBJ2-2; D is possibly TRBD1 (6 bases). Trimming removed 4 bases from V and 3 bases from J, with 6 bases in between. The CDR3 length is 13 residues. Germline CDR1 and CDR2: SGHTA and FQGTGA. The DNA for the CDR3 is TGTGCCAGCAGCTACAGGGACACCGGGGAGCTGTTTTTT. Its translation is CASSYRDTGELFF.

The chain recombines TRBV18 with TRBJ1-1, with 9 bases identical to TRBD1. Unmatched junction bases numbered 7, after V lost 0 bases and J lost 2 bases. Germline V gene data show CDR1 as KGHSH and CDR2 as LQKENI. The CDR3 runs to 17 residues. CDR3 sequence reads: CASSPPTGGASNTEAFF. In DNA, the CDR3 is TGTGCCAGCTCACCACCGACAGGGGGGGCGAGTAACACTGAAGCTTTCTTT.

The chain links TRBV20-1 to TRBJ2-2, with 7 bases aligning to TRBD2. CDR3 length: 14 amino acids. The J segment lost 1 base and the V segment lost 3 bases, leaving 2 bases of the junction unmatched. In germline, CDR1 is DFQATT, CDR2 SNEGSKA (reference sequence). CDR3 sequence: CSASPGGNTGELFF. The CDR3 nucleotides are TGCAGTGCTAGTCCGGGGGGGAACACCGGGGAGCTGTTTTTT.

The V gene is TRBV2, the J gene TRBJ1-5; 7 nucleotides match TRBD1. The CDR3 is 15 residues long. J was trimmed by 0 bases and V by 7 bases; bases with no gene match: 6. The germline V gene encodes CDR1 SNHLY and CDR2 FYNNEI. The CDR3 DNA sequence: TGTGCCAGCAATCAACAGGGGTATAGCAATCAGCCCCAGCATTTT. Its translation: CASNQQGYSNQPQHF.

The rearrangement links TRBV10-3 to TRBJ2-3, with a possible D match to TRBD2 (6 bases). Germline lookup yields CDR1 ENHRY and CDR2 SYGVKD. The V gene lost 4 bases and the J gene lost 0 bases, with 14 bases spanning the gap. This CDR3 contains 16 residues. In nucleotides, the CDR3 is TGTGCCATCAGTGCCCCGGGACTGGGGAGCACAGATACGCAGTATTTT. Translating gives CAISAPGLGSTDTQYF.

The chain is built from TRBV14 and TRBJ2-1; 7 nucleotides align to TRBD2. This CDR3 has 16 amino acids. Germline V gene data show CDR1 as SGHDN and CDR2 as FVKESK. J gave up 6 bases and V 0 bases, and 8 bases lay outside the gene matches. For the CDR3, the DNA is TGTGCCAGCAGCCAAGAAGAGGGCGGGAGCAGCAATGAGCAGTTCTTC. This codes for CASSQEEGGSSNEQFF.

The chain employs TRBV28 and TRBJ2-7, with 9 bases matching TRBD1. The CDR3 contains 16 residues. Germline trimming cut 5 bases from V and 7 bases from J; bases unmatched to any gene: 15. Per the germline V gene, CDR1 is MDHEN and CDR2 is SYDVKM. The CDR3 nucleotides read TGTGCCAGCAGTCCCGTTATGGGGACAGGGCCCCTTGAGCAGTACTTC. Residues: CASSPVMGTGPLEQYF.

For the CDR3, the DNA is TGTGCCAGCAGCCTGAGGGGGTATGAGCAGTTCTTC. Residues: CASSLRGYEQFF. The V call is TRBV5-8, the J call TRBJ2-1, with a weak D call TRBD1 (6 bases). Trimming took 4 bases from V and 8 from J, leaving 10 bases between them. The CDR3 consists of 12 residues. The germline CDR1 and CDR2 sequences are SGHTS and YDEGEE.

The chain combines TRBV4-1 with TRBJ2-3, with D possibly matching TRBD2 (6 bases). Germline V gene sequence: CDR1 MGHRA, CDR2 YSYEKL. V was shortened by 4 bases and J by 1 base, with 12 bases between the two germline ends. The CDR3 runs 15 residues. The CDR3 sequence is CASSPRGIGTDTQYF. CDR3 DNA sequence: TGCGCCAGCAGCCCCCGGGGGATCGGCACAGATACGCAGTATTTT.

The rearrangement links TRBV27 to TRBJ2-7; D ambiguous. Trimming stripped 4 bases from V and 3 bases from J, with 10 bases between. CDR1 MNHEY and CDR2 SMNVEV come from the germline V gene (reference sequence). CDR3 length equals 13 residues. For the CDR3, the DNA is TGTGCCAGCAGTTCCGGACGGCTCTACGAGCAGTACTTC. The encoded protein is CASSSGRLYEQYF.

The sample holds one count of this clone. The V call is TRBV3-1 (or the pseudogene TRBV3-2), the J call TRBJ2-1, with 8 bases that match TRBD2. Germline V gene sequence: CDR1 LGHDT, CDR2 YNNKEL (reference sequence). There are 18 residues in the CDR3. With V trimmed by 4 bases and J by 4 bases, 15 bases remained unmatched. The CDR3 loop is CASSLQVRGGTLYNEQFF. The CDR3 DNA follows: TGTGCCAGCAGCCTACAAGTTCGCGGGGGGACTTTATACAATGAGCAGTTCTTC.

The table lists this clone with a count of one. This sequence joins TRBV2 and TRBJ2-1, with 7 bases identical to TRBD2. The CDR3 consists of 16 residues. In germline, CDR1 is SNHLY, CDR2 FYNNEI. The V segment lost 7 bases and the J segment 0 bases; nucleotides outside the gene matches: 9. The CDR3 is CASIVAGVFSYNEQFF. CDR3 DNA: TGTGCCAGCATTGTGGCGGGGGTGTTCTCCTACAATGAGCAGTTCTTC.

This clone appeared a few times. The V gene is TRBV3-1 (or the pseudogene TRBV3-2), the J gene TRBJ2-7; 7 nucleotides line up with TRBD1. Germline lookup yields CDR1 LGHDT and CDR2 YNNKEL (reference sequence). CDR3 length: 19 residues. The trim removed 0 bases at V and 1 base at J, leaving 15 bases unmatched. The CDR3 sequence is CASSQEGPKRTGNSYEQYF. The CDR3 DNA reads as TGTGCCAGCAGCCAAGAAGGACCAAAACGGACAGGCAATTCCTACGAGCAGTACTTC.

The V call is TRBV4-3, the J call TRBJ1-1; perhaps TRBD1 as D (6 bases). The CDR3 consists of 15 residues. Trimming removed 0 bases at V and 5 bases at J, with 13 bases between. Germline lookup yields CDR1 LGHNA and CDR2 YSLEER. The CDR3 spells CASSQEARGGTEAFF. CDR3 bases: TGCGCCAGCAGCCAAGAGGCCAGGGGAGGGACTGAAGCTTTCTTT.

This chain links TRBV6-4 with TRBJ2-6; D gene unclear. Germline V gene sequence: CDR1 MRHNA, CDR2 SNTAGT. This CDR3 has 16 amino acids. The V end lost 0 bases, the J end lost 0 bases, and 6 bases lay between the germline ends. CDR3 sequence reads: CASSDSFRSGANVLTF. CDR3 DNA sequence: TGTGCCAGCAGTGACTCCTTCCGCTCTGGGGCCAACGTCCTGACTTTC.

The CDR3 sequence is CASSPDGGLYNEQFF. The CDR3 DNA follows: TGTGCCAGCAGCCCGGACGGTGGACTCTACAATGAGCAGTTCTTC. The chain employs TRBV3-1 (or the pseudogene TRBV3-2) and TRBJ2-1; D is possibly TRBD2 (5 bases). Germline V lookup: CDR1 LGHDT, CDR2 YNNKEL (reference sequence). The V gene lost 4 bases and the J gene lost 3 bases, with 13 bases spanning the gap. This CDR3 is built from 15 residues.